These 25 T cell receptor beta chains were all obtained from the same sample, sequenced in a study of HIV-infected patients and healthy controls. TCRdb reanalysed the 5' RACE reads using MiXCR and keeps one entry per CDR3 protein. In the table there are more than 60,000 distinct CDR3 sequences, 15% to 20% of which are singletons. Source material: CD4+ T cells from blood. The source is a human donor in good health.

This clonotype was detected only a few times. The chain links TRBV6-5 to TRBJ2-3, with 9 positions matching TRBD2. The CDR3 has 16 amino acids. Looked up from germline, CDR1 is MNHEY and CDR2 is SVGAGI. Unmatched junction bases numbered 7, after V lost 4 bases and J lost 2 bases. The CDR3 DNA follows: TGTGCCAGCAGTTTCCATAGCGGGGGAAACACAGATACGCAGTATTTT. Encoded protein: CASSFHSGGNTDTQYF.

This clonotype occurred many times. Here the CDR3 DNA reads TGTGCCAGCAGTTACCGCGGGAGGGCCGGCGGGGAGCTGTTTTTT. This codes for CASSYRGRAGGELFF. The genes are TRBV6-5 and TRBJ2-2; 9 bases fit TRBD2. Trimming at V came to 2 bases and at J to 7 bases, leaving 5 bases not matched to a gene. This CDR3 is built from 15 residues. The germline V gene has CDR1 MNHEY and CDR2 SVGAGI.

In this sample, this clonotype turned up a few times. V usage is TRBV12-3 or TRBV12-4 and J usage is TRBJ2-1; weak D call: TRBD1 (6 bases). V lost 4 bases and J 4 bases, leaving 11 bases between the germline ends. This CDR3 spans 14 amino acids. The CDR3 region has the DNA TGTGCCAGCAGTTATGGGGGCGATTACAATGAGCAGTTCTTC. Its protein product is CASSYGGDYNEQFF.

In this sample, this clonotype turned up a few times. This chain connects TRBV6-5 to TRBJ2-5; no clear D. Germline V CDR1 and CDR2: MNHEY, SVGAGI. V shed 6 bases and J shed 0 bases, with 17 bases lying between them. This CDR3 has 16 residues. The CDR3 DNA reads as TGTGCCAGCAGCCGCGGACGGACGGCGTACCAAGAGACCCAGTACTTC. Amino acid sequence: CASSRGRTAYQETQYF.

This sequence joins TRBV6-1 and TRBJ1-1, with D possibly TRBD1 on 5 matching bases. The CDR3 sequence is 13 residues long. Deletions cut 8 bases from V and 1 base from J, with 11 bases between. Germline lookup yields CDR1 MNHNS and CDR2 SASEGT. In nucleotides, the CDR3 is TGTGCCAGCCTTAATCAGGGGAACACTGAAGCTTTCTTT. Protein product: CASLNQGNTEAFF.

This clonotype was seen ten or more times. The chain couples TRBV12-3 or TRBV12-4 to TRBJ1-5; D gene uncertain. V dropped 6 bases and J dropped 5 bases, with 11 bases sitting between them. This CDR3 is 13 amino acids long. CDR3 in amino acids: CASRPGGDQPQHF. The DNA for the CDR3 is TGTGCCAGCAGGCCCGGTGGGGATCAGCCCCAGCATTTT.

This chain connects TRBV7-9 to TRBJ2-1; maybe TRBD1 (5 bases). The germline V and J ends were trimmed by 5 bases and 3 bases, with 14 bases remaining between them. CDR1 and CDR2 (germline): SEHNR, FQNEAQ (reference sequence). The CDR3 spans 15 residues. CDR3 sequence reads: CASSQDKGFYNEQFF. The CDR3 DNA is TGTGCCAGCAGCCAGGACAAGGGTTTCTACAATGAGCAGTTCTTC.

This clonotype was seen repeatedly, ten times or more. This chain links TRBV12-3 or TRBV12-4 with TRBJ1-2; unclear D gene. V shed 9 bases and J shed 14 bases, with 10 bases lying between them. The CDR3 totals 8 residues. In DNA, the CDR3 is TGTGCCAGTCATGGGAGGACCTTC. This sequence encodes CASHGRTF.

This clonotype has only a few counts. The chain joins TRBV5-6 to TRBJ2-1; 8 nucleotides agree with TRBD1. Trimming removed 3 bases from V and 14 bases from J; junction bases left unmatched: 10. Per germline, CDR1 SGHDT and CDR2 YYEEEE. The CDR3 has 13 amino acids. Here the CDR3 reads CASSSPPTGEEFF. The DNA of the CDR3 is TGTGCCAGCAGCTCCCCACCGACAGGGGAGGAGTTCTTC.

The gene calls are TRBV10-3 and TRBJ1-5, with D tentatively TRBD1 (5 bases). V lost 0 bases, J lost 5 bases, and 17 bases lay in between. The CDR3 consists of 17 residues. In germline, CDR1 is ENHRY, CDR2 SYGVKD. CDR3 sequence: CAISESLVGQGYQPQHF. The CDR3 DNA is TGTGCCATCAGTGAGTCGCTCGTTGGGCAGGGCTATCAGCCCCAGCATTTT.

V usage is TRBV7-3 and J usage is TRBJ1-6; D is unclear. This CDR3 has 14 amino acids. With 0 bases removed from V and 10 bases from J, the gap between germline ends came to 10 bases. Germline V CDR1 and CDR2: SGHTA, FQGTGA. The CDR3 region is CASSLTVKESPLHF. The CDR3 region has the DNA TGTGCCAGCAGCTTAACAGTTAAGGAATCACCCCTCCACTTT.

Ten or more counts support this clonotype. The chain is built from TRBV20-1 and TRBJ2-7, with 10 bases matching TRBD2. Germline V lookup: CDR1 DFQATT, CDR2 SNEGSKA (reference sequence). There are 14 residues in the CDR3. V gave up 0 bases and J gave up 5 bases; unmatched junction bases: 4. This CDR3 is CSARDSGRSDEQYF. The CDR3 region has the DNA TGCAGTGCTAGAGATAGCGGGAGGTCTGACGAGCAGTACTTC.

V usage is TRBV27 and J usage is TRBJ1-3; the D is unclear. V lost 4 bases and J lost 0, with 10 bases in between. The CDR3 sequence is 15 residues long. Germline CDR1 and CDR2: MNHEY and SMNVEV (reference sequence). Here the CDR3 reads CASSSHGSSGNTIYF. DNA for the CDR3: TGTGCCAGCAGTTCCCACGGTAGCTCTGGAAACACCATATATTTT.

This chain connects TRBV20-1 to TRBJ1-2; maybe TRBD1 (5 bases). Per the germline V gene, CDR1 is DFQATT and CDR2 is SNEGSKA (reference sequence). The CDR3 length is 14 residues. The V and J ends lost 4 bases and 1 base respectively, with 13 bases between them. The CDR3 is CSAIGQGSNYGYTF. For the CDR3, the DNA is TGCAGTGCTATCGGGCAGGGAAGTAACTATGGCTACACCTTC.

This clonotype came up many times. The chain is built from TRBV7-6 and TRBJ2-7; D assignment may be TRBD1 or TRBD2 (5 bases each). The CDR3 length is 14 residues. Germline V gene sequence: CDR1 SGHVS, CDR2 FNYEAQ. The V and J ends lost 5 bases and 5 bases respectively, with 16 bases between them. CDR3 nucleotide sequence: TGTGCCAGCAGCCCCGGGACGTCGACTCACGAGCAGTACTTC. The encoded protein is CASSPGTSTHEQYF. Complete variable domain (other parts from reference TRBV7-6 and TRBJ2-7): GAGVSQSPRYKVTKRGQDVALRCDPISGHVSLYWYRQALGQGPEFLTYFNYEAQQDKSGLPNDRFSAERPEGSISTLTIQRTEQRDSAMYRCASSPGTSTHEQYFGPGTRLTVT.

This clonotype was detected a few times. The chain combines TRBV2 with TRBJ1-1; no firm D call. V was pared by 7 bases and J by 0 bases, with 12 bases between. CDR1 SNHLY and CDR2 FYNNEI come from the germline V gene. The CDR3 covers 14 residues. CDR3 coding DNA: TGTGCCAGCACCGTCGCAGCTATGAACACTGAAGCTTTCTTT. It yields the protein CASTVAAMNTEAFF.

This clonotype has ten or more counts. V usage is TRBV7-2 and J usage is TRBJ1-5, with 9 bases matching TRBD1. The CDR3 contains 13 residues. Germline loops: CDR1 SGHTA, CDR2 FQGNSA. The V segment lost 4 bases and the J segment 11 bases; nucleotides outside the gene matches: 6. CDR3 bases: TGTGCCAGCAGCTCCGGACAGGGGCGGACCCAGCATTTT. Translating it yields CASSSGQGRTQHF.

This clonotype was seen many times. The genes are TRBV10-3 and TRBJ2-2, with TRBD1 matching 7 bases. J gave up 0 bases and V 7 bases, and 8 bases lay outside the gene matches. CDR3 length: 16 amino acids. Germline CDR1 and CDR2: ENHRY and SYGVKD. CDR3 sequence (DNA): TGTGCCATCAAGAAGGCCGGACAGGCGAACACCGGGGAGCTGTTTTTT. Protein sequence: CAIKKAGQANTGELFF.

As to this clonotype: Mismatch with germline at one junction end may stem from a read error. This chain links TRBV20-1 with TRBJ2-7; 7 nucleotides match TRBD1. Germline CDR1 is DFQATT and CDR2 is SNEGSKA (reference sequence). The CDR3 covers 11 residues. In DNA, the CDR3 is TGCAGTGCCCGGACAGGTTTGAGCAGTAACTTC. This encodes CSARTGLSSNF.

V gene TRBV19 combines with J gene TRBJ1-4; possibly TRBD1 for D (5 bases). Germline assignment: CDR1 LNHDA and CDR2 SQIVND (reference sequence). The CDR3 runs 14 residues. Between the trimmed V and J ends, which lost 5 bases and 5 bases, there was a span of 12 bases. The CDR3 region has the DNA TGTGCCAGTAGTCGACAGAGCCAGAATGAAAAACTGTTTTTT. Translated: CASSRQSQNEKLFF.

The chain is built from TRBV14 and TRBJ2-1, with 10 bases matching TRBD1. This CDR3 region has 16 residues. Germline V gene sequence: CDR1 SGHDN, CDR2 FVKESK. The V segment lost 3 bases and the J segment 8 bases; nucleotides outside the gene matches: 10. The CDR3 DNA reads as TGTGCCAGCAGCCAGATACCGGGACAGGGGAGGGATGAGCAGTTCTTC. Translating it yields CASSQIPGQGRDEQFF. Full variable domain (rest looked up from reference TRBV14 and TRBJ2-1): EAGVTQFPSHSVIEKGQTVTLRCDPISGHDNLYWYRRVMGKEIKFLLHFVKESKQDESGMPNNRFLAERTGGTYSTLKVQPAELEDSGVYFCASSQIPGQGRDEQFFGPGTRLTVL.

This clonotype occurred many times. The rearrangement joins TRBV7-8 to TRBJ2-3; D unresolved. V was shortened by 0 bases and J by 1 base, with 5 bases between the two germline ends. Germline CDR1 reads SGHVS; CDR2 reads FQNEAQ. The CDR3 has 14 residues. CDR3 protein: CASSLASGTDTQYF. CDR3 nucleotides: TGTGCCAGCAGCTTAGCCAGTGGCACAGATACGCAGTATTTT.

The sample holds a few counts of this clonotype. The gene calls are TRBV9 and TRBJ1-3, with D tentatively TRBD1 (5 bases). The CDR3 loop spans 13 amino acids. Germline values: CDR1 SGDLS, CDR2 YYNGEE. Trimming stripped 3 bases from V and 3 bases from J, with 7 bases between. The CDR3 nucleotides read TGTGCCAGCAGCGGGACAAGTGGAAACACCATATATTTT. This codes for CASSGTSGNTIYF. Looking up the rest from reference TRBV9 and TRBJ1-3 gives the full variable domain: DSGVTQTPKHLITATGQRVTLRCSPRSGDLSVYWYQQSLDQGLQFLIQYYNGEERAKGNILERFSAQQFPDLHSELNLSSLELGDSALYFCASSGTSGNTIYFGEGSWLTVV.

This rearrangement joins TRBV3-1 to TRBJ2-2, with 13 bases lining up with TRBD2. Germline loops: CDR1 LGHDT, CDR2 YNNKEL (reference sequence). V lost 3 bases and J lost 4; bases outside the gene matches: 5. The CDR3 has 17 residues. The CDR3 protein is CASSHTSGGAGTGELFF. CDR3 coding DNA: TGTGCCAGCAGCCACACTAGCGGGGGGGCCGGCACCGGGGAGCTGTTTTTT.

CDR3: CASSQDLGQAGADTQYF. The CDR3 coding sequence is TGCGCCAGCAGCCAAGATTTGGGACAGGCGGGGGCAGATACGCAGTATTTT. The chain recombines TRBV4-1 with TRBJ2-3; tentatively, D is TRBD1 (8 bases). V lost 0 bases and J lost 4, with 17 bases in between. Germline loops: CDR1 MGHRA, CDR2 YSYEKL. CDR3 length: 17 residues.